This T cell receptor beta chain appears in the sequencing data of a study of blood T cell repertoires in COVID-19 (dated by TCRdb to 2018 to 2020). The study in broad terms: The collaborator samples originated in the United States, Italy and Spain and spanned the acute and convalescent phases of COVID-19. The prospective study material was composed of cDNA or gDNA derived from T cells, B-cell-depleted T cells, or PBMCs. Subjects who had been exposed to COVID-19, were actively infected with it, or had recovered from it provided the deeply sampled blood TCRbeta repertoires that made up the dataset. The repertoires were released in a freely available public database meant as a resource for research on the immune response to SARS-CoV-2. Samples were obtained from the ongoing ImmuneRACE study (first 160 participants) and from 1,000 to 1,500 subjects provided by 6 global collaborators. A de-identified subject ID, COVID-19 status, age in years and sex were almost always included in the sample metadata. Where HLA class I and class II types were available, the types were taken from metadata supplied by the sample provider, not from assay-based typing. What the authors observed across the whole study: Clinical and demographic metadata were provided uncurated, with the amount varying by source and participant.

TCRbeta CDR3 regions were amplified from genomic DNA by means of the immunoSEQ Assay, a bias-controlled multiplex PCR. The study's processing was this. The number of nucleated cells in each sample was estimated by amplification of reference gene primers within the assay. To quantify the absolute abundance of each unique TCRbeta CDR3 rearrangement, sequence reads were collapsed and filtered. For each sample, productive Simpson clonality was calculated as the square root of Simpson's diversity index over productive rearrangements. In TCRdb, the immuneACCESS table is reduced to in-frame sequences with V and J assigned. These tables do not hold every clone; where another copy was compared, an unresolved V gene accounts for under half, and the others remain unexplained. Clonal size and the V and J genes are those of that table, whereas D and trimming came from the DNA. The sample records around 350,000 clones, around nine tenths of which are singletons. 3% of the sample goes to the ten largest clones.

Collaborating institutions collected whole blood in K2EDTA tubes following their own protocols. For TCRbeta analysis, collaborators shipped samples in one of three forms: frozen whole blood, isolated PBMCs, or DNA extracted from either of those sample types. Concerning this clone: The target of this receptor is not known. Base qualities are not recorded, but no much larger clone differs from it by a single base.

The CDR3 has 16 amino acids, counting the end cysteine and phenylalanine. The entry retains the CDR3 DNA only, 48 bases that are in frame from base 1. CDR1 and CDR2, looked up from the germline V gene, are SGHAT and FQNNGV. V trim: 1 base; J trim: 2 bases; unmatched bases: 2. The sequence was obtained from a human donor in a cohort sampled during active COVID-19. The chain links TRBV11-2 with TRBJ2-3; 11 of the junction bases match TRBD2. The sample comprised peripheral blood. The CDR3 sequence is CASSLGTSGLTDTQYF. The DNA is TGTGCCAGCAGCTTAGGGACTAGCGGGCTCACAGATACGCAGTATTTT.